Listed here are 13 T cell receptor beta chains from one sample, sequenced in a study of tumor-infiltrating lymphocytes in primary liver carcinoma. TCR beta cDNA was made from 450 to 550 ng total RNA with a constant-region primer. Three rounds of nested multiplex PCR with slightly modified ARM-PCR produced TCR beta libraries. Investigators reported that the first two PCR rounds, at about 9 cycles each, used TRBV1-TRBV30 forward primers with a C-beta reverse primer. TCRdb used MiXCR to reprocess the multiplex PCR reads, holding one entry per CDR3 protein. The table lists around 210,000 distinct CDR3 sequences, approximately 65% of them singletons, with around 7.1% in the top ten. Unsorted whole blood yielded the blood RNA, and germline DNA was also extracted. Sequenced material: peripheral blood. These receptors were taken from a woman aged 55-69 years with primary liver carcinoma and hepatitis B virus infection.

To note about this clonotype: This may be a read error: a much more frequent sequence differs by one nucleotide. This rearrangement joins TRBV6-5 to TRBJ2-1; perhaps D is TRBD1 or TRBD2 (6 bases each). The CDR3 has 14 amino acids. CDR1 is MNHEY, CDR2 SVGAGI, per germline. Trimming took off 4 bases at V and 12 bases at J, with 19 bases between the two ends. The CDR3 reads CASSSRGGTDGQFF. The CDR3, as DNA: TGTGCCAGCAGTTCCAGAGGGGGGACCGATGGGCAGTTCTTC.

As concerns this clonotype: Germline and junction disagree at one end, which may indicate a read error. The rearrangement links TRBV29-1 to TRBJ2-2; either TRBD1 or TRBD2 may fit D (5 bases each). The CDR3 is made up of 16 amino acids. Germline CDR1 is SQVTM and CDR2 is ANQGSEA. CDR3 bases: TGCAGCGTTGAAGATACGGGGCACTTGAACACCGGGGAACTGTTTTTT. This sequence encodes CSVEDTGHLNTGELFF.

This clonotype was detected once. A single base separates this from a much larger clone, so it may be a read error. The chain has TRBV6-1 and TRBJ1-1, with D possibly being TRBD1 (6 bases). This CDR3 comprises 14 residues. From germline, CDR1 is MNHNS and CDR2 SASEGT. CDR3 nucleotide sequence: TGTGCCGGCAGTCCCAGGGGCCCCGACACTGAAGCTTTCTTT. Its translation is CAGSPRGPDTEAFF.

The rearrangement uses TRBV11-3 and TRBJ2-2, with D possibly matching TRBD2 (5 bases). This CDR3 contains 14 residues. V shed 0 bases and J shed 16 bases, with 18 bases lying between them. Germline loops: CDR1 SGHNT, CDR2 YENEEA. CDR3 nucleotide sequence: TGTGCCAGCAGCTTAGATGGAGGAACCGGGGAACCGTTTTTT. It yields the protein CASSLDGGTGEPFF.

Ten or more counts support this clonotype. The chain couples TRBV6-6 to TRBJ1-6; 7 bases fit TRBD1. J was trimmed by 14 bases and V by 2 bases; bases with no gene match: 12. Germline CDR1 MNHNY, CDR2 SVGAGI (reference sequence). The CDR3 runs 15 residues. The CDR3 DNA is TGTGCCAGCAGTTACGGCGGGACAGCCAAAGCCACCCTCCACTTT. This codes for CASSYGGTAKATLHF.

The chain uses TRBV2 and TRBJ2-3; no reliable D call. The J call may be wrong; the DNA end is better matched by TRBJ1-5. Germline assignment: CDR1 SNHLY and CDR2 FYNNEI. The CDR3 runs 13 residues. The CDR3 nucleotides read TGTGCCAGCAGATCCGACCGCACAGATACGCAGCATTTT. Translating it yields CASRSDRTDTQHF.

Remarks on this clonotype: One end of the junction fails to match germline, which may point to a read error. The V gene is TRBV29-1, the J gene TRBJ2-7; D gene unclear. Germline V gene data show CDR1 as SQVTM and CDR2 as ANQGSEA. CDR3 size: 14 residues. CDR3 in amino acids: CSIELYSDSYEQYF. CDR3 nucleotides: TGCAGCATTGAACTCTACAGCGACTCCTACGAGCAGTACTTC.

The chain carries TRBV12-3 or TRBV12-4 and TRBJ1-5; D not resolved. The CDR3 sequence is 15 residues long. The CDR3 nucleotides are TGTGTCAACAGAACGGGCGGCCGAAGCAATCAGCCCCAGCATTTT. It specifies CVNRTGGRSNQPQHF.

The chain joins TRBV29-1 to TRBJ2-7; D gene uncertain. Trimming cost V 6 bases and J 4 bases, with 16 bases left between them. CDR1 and CDR2 (germline): SQVTM, ANQGSEA. The CDR3 extends over 13 amino acids. The chain's CDR3 is CSVVENLVYEQYF. Here the CDR3 DNA reads TGCAGCGTGGTGGAAAATTTGGTATACGAGCAGTACTTC.

Comment on this clonotype: A much more abundant neighbour one base away suggests this may be a read error. CDR3 residues: CASSGQGRTSYNEQFF. For the CDR3, the DNA is TGTGCCAGCAGCGGCCAGGGGAGGACCAGCTACAATGAGCAGTTCTTC. The rearrangement uses TRBV11-3 and TRBJ2-1; D may be TRBD1 or TRBD2 (6 bases each). This CDR3 spans 16 amino acids. The V end lost 5 bases, the J end lost 3 bases, and 17 bases lay between the germline ends. CDR1 is SGHNT and CDR2 is YENEEA in the germline V gene.

As regards this clonotype: Its ends do not fully match the called genes, so a read error is possible. The chain couples TRBV7-8 to TRBJ2-7, with D possibly matching TRBD1 (5 bases). CDR3 length equals 15 residues. In germline, CDR1 is SGHVS, CDR2 FQNEAQ. CDR3 protein: CASSIGQGNVYEQYF. CDR3 DNA sequence: TGTGCCAGCAGCATAGGTCAGGGTAATGTTTACGAGCAATACTTC.

In the case of this clonotype: The junction shows a germline mismatch at one end, possibly a read error. The chain links TRBV11-1 to TRBJ1-6; tentatively, D is TRBD1 (5 bases). Germline V CDR1 and CDR2: SGHAT, FQDESV (reference sequence). The CDR3 consists of 14 residues. The CDR3: CASNSRGGNSLLHF. The CDR3 bases are TGTGCCAGCAACTCGCGCGGGGGGAATTCACTCCTCCACTTT.

This clonotype showed up many times. The rearrangement links TRBV5-1 to TRBJ1-3, with D tentatively TRBD1 (6 bases). Germline V gene sequence: CDR1 SGHRS, CDR2 YFSETQ. Trimming took 4 bases from V and 2 from J, leaving 10 bases between them. The CDR3 runs to 14 residues. The CDR3 loop reads CASSPGGPGNTIYF. DNA of the CDR3: TGCGCCAGCAGCCCGGGGGGCCCTGGAAACACCATATATTTT.